These 32 T cell receptor beta chains share one sample of origin, sequenced in a study of blood T cell repertoires in COVID-19. Measured with immunoSEQ multiplex PCR; TCRdb has only the in-frame clones, and not every one. The sample carries 250,000 to 300,000 clones, 80% to 90% recorded once. The sample comprised peripheral blood. These receptors originate from a woman aged 65 to 85 with COVID-19, enrolled during active disease.

The genes are TRBV7-3 and TRBJ1-1; D not certain. CDR3 length equals 14 residues. Trimming took 2 bases from V and 8 from J, leaving 15 bases between them. Germline loops: CDR1 SGHTA, CDR2 FQGTGA. Here the CDR3 reads CASSLLGSSGEAFF. CDR3 sequence (DNA): TGTGCCAGCAGCTTACTGGGCAGTAGTGGGGAAGCTTTCTTT.

The chain uses TRBV30 and TRBJ1-2; D gene unclear. Germline values: CDR1 GTSNPN, CDR2 SVGIG (reference sequence). The germline V and J ends were trimmed by 2 bases and 4 bases, with 8 bases remaining between them. This CDR3 is built from 12 residues. The DNA for the CDR3 is TGTGCCTGGAGTCTGGTACTCTATGGCTACACCTTC. The encoded protein is CAWSLVLYGYTF.

The genes are TRBV3-1 (or the pseudogene TRBV3-2) and TRBJ2-6; 9 bases map to TRBD1. Germline V gives CDR1 LGHDT, CDR2 YNNKEL (reference sequence). J gave up 2 bases and V 4 bases, and 6 bases lay outside the gene matches. The CDR3 extends over 17 amino acids. The CDR3 loop reads CASSPGTGRTGANVLTF. CDR3 in DNA: TGTGCCAGCAGCCCCGGGACAGGGAGGACTGGGGCCAACGTCCTGACTTTC.

The J gene is TRBJ1-5, the V gene TRBV7-9; D is undetermined. Trimming left V 3 bases short and J 2 bases short, with 8 bases between. The CDR3 runs 14 residues. Germline V CDR1 and CDR2: SEHNR, FQNEAQ (reference sequence). The CDR3 is CASSLEGGNQPQHF. DNA of the CDR3: TGTGCCAGCAGCTTGGAGGGAGGCAATCAGCCCCAGCATTTT. Using reference TRBV7-9 and TRBJ1-5 for the parts outside the CDR3, the full variable domain is DTGVSQNPRHKITKRGQNVTFRCDPISEHNRLYWYRQTLGQGPEFLTYFQNEAQLEKSRLLSDRFSAERPKGSFSTLEIQRTEQGDSAMYLCASSLEGGNQPQHFGDGTRLSIL.

The rearrangement uses TRBV3-1 (or the pseudogene TRBV3-2) and TRBJ1-4; D may be TRBD1 (5 bases). With 0 bases removed from V and 5 bases from J, the gap between germline ends came to 10 bases. Germline loops: CDR1 LGHDT, CDR2 YNNKEL (reference sequence). CDR3 length: 15 residues. The CDR3 is CASSQDSRVNEKLFF. The CDR3 DNA reads TGTGCCAGCAGCCAAGATAGCAGGGTCAATGAAAAACTGTTTTTT.

The chain employs TRBV2 and TRBJ1-6, with 8 positions matching TRBD1. Germline assignment: CDR1 SNHLY and CDR2 FYNNEI. Trimming removed 6 bases from V and 9 bases from J; junction bases left unmatched: 16. The CDR3 totals 17 residues. The CDR3 loop reads CASSALATGTGSSPLHF. The CDR3 DNA reads as TGTGCCAGCAGCGCCCTGGCCACCGGGACAGGTTCTTCACCCCTCCACTTT.

This clone was picked up a small number of times. This rearrangement joins TRBV7-2 to TRBJ1-5; D gene unclear. Trimming pared 1 base from V and 2 bases from J, leaving 9 bases between. The CDR3 sequence is 15 residues long. CDR1 SGHTA and CDR2 FQGNSA come from the germline V gene. The DNA for the CDR3 is TGTGCCAGCAGCTTAGGGTTAGCTGGCAATCAGCCCCAGCATTTT. Amino acids: CASSLGLAGNQPQHF. The variable domain in full, completed from reference TRBV7-2 and TRBJ1-5, reads GAGVSQSPSNKVTEKGKDVELRCDPISGHTALYWYRQSLGQGLEFLIYFQGNSAPDKSGLPSDRFSAERTGGSVSTLTIQRTQQEDSAVYLCASSLGLAGNQPQHFGDGTRLSIL.

The chain employs TRBV5-1 and TRBJ2-7; possibly TRBD1 for D (6 bases). V lost 5 bases and J lost 4, with 19 bases in between. The CDR3 length is 15 residues. Looked up from germline, CDR1 is SGHRS and CDR2 is YFSETQ. Written as DNA, the CDR3 is TGCGCCAGCAGATTCACGACAGGCGCGGGTTACGAGCAGTACTTC. This encodes CASRFTTGAGYEQYF.

This chain connects TRBV18 to TRBJ2-3, with 10 bases aligning to TRBD2. CDR3 length: 17 amino acids. In germline, CDR1 is KGHSH, CDR2 LQKENI. V shed 2 bases, J shed 3 bases, and the junction held 8 bases outside the gene matches. The CDR3 region is CASSPLASGSMTDTQYF. The DNA for the CDR3 is TGTGCCAGCTCACCATTGGCTAGCGGGAGTATGACAGATACGCAGTATTTT.

This sequence joins TRBV30 and TRBJ2-1; D is ambiguous. The germline V gene encodes CDR1 GTSNPN and CDR2 SVGIG (reference sequence). The V and J ends lost 3 bases and 4 bases respectively, with 7 bases between them. This CDR3 is 12 amino acids long. CDR3 nucleotides: TGTGCCTGGAGCACAGAGTACAATGAGCAGTTCTTC. The encoded protein is CAWSTEYNEQFF.

A single count supports this clone. The V call is TRBV7-9, the J call TRBJ1-1, with D unresolved. This CDR3 spans 12 amino acids. V was cut by 5 bases and J by 11 bases, with 15 bases left in between. The germline gives CDR1 SEHNR, CDR2 FQNEAQ (reference sequence). As DNA, the CDR3 is TGTGCCAGCAGCCGGGTCCCCCTAAGGGCTTTCTTT. Translating it yields CASSRVPLRAFF. Full variable domain (remainder filled in from reference TRBV7-9 and TRBJ1-1): DTGVSQNPRHKITKRGQNVTFRCDPISEHNRLYWYRQTLGQGPEFLTYFQNEAQLEKSRLLSDRFSAERPKGSFSTLEIQRTEQGDSAMYLCASSRVPLRAFFGQGTRLTVV.

The chain combines TRBV6-5 with TRBJ1-2, with 9 bases identical to TRBD1. Germline assignment: CDR1 MNHEY and CDR2 SVGAGI. V lost 6 bases, J lost 6 bases, and 5 bases stayed unmatched. The CDR3 loop spans 13 amino acids. CDR3 nucleotides: TGTGCCAGCAGGTCGACAGGGGGGAATGGCTACACCTTC. Its protein product is CASRSTGGNGYTF.

The chain carries TRBV7-8 and TRBJ1-2; no clear D. Germline values: CDR1 SGHVS, CDR2 FQNEAQ. The CDR3 has 13 amino acids. The V end lost 1 base, the J end lost 3 bases, and 6 bases lay between the germline ends. The CDR3 DNA follows: TGTGCCAGCAGCTTAGGGGCAGACTATGGCTACACCTTC. Protein sequence: CASSLGADYGYTF. Supplemented by reference TRBV7-8 and TRBJ1-2, the full variable domain reads GAGVSQSPRYKVAKRGQDVALRCDPISGHVSLFWYQQALGQGPEFLTYFQNEAQLDKSGLPSDRFFAERPEGSVSTLKIQRTQQEDSAVYLCASSLGADYGYTFGSGTRLTVV.

The gene calls are TRBV3-1 (or the pseudogene TRBV3-2) and TRBJ1-5; D not certain. V gave up 3 bases and J gave up 1 base, with 7 bases separating them. The CDR3 has 14 residues. CDR1 and CDR2 (germline): LGHDT, YNNKEL (reference sequence). Here the CDR3 DNA reads TGTGCCAGCAGCCACGGCGGAAGCAATCAGCCCCAGCATTTT. As protein: CASSHGGSNQPQHF.

The chain carries TRBV15 and TRBJ1-5; D is ambiguous. Per the germline V gene, CDR1 is LNHNV and CDR2 is YYDKDF (reference sequence). Trimming removed 1 base from V and 7 bases from J, with 14 bases in between. The CDR3 consists of 15 residues. CDR3 loop: CATSRVAGSLQPQHF. CDR3 sequence (DNA): TGTGCCACCAGCAGAGTGGCGGGAAGTTTGCAGCCCCAGCATTTT.

This chain connects TRBV19 to TRBJ2-3; tentative D call: TRBD2 (5 bases). V lost 1 base and J lost 7, with 9 bases in between. CDR3 length equals 13 residues. Germline V CDR1 and CDR2: LNHDA, SQIVND (reference sequence). The CDR3 DNA follows: TGTGCCAGTAGTATAGGGGGAGAATATACGCAGTATTTT. It translates to CASSIGGEYTQYF.

This clone occurred once. The chain combines TRBV5-6 with TRBJ2-7; D call uncertain. Trimming pared 0 bases from V and 3 bases from J, leaving 10 bases between. Looked up from germline, CDR1 is SGHDT and CDR2 is YYEEEE. The CDR3 length is 14 residues. In DNA form, the CDR3 reads TGTGCCAGCAGCTTGGGCCGAGGCTACTACGAGCAGTACTTC. This sequence encodes CASSLGRGYYEQYF.

The chain couples TRBV30 to TRBJ2-1; 11 bases map to TRBD2. CDR3 length: 15 residues. The germline gives CDR1 GTSNPN, CDR2 SVGIG (reference sequence). The V and J ends lost 3 bases and 4 bases, in that order; junction bases with no gene match: 5. CDR3 DNA sequence: TGTGCCTGGAGGATGAGACTAGCGGGATACAATGAGCAGTTCTTC. Protein: CAWRMRLAGYNEQFF. The full variable domain, rest sourced from reference TRBV30 and TRBJ2-1, is SQTIHQWPATLVQPVGSPLSLECTVEGTSNPNLYWYRQAAGRGLQLLFYSVGIGQISSEVPQNLSASRPQDRQFILSSKKLLLSDSGFYLCAWRMRLAGYNEQFFGPGTRLTVL.

The CDR3 region has the DNA TGTGCCTGGAGTTGGGGGACAGATTATAGCAATCAGCCCCAGCATTTT. Translated: CAWSWGTDYSNQPQHF. This chain connects TRBV30 to TRBJ1-5; TRBD1 aligns across 7 bases. Per germline, CDR1 GTSNPN and CDR2 SVGIG (reference sequence). V lost 2 bases to trimming and J lost 0 bases; unmatched junction nucleotides: 7. This CDR3 region has 16 residues.

V usage is TRBV6-5 and J usage is TRBJ1-1, with TRBD1 identical over 8 bases. Germline CDR1 MNHEY, CDR2 SVGAGI. This CDR3 spans 12 amino acids. V lost 7 bases and J lost 3; bases outside the gene matches: 1. The CDR3 DNA follows: TGTGCCAGCAACAGGGGGGACACTGAAGCTTTCTTT. This sequence encodes CASNRGDTEAFF.

The chain uses TRBV9 and TRBJ1-1; possible D gene TRBD1, 6 bases. The CDR3 loop spans 15 amino acids. V shed 4 bases and J shed 1 base, with 14 bases lying between them. Germline V gives CDR1 SGDLS, CDR2 YYNGEE. The CDR3 is CASSLGGRGNTEAFF. The CDR3 DNA reads as TGTGCCAGCAGCCTAGGGGGAAGGGGGAACACTGAAGCTTTCTTT.

V is TRBV7-9 and J is TRBJ2-1; a weak D match, TRBD1 (5 bases). V dropped 5 bases and J dropped 14 bases, with 16 bases sitting between them. CDR1 and CDR2 (germline): SEHNR, FQNEAQ (reference sequence). This CDR3 spans 12 amino acids. The DNA of the CDR3 is TGTGCCAGCAGCGAGAACCAGGGTTTAGAGTTCTTC. This encodes CASSENQGLEFF.

This clone was detected once. One end of the junction does not line up with germline, which may come from a read error. The chain has TRBV7-7 and TRBJ2-7, with TRBD2 matching over 12 bases. The CDR3 totals 16 residues. Per germline, CDR1 SSHAT and CDR2 FNYEAQ (reference sequence). CDR3 sequence (DNA): TGTGCTAGCAGCTTCGACACTAGCGGGAGGACCTACGAGCAGTACTTC. Protein sequence: CASSFDTSGRTYEQYF.

The CDR3 sequence is CASSEVRTGESYGYTF. The CDR3 DNA reads as TGTGCCAGCAGTGAAGTCCGGACAGGGGAGAGTTATGGCTACACCTTC. The J gene is TRBJ1-2, the V gene TRBV6-1; 9 nucleotides line up with TRBD1. The CDR3 sequence is 16 residues long. CDR1 MNHNS and CDR2 SASEGT come from the germline V gene. V was clipped by 1 base and J by 5 bases; unmatched bases: 8.

Of note for this clone: Distinct nucleotide sequences in the sample also encode this CDR3. The chain recombines TRBV6-6 with TRBJ2-7, with TRBD1 as a possible D gene (6 bases). The CDR3 consists of 14 residues. The V and J ends lost 6 bases and 1 base respectively, with 13 bases between them. In germline, CDR1 is MNHNY, CDR2 SVGAGI (reference sequence). CDR3: CASSPRGTSYEQYF. In DNA, the CDR3 is TGTGCCAGCAGCCCCAGGGGCACATCCTACGAGCAGTACTTC.

The rearrangement joins TRBV15 to TRBJ2-7; D call uncertain. The CDR3 covers 14 residues. Germline V lookup: CDR1 LNHNV, CDR2 YYDKDF (reference sequence). The germline V and J ends were trimmed by 0 bases and 0 bases, with 6 bases remaining between them. The CDR3 DNA reads as TGTGCCACCAGCAGAGATCTTTACTCCTACGAGCAGTACTTC. Amino acid sequence: CATSRDLYSYEQYF.

The chain has TRBV19 and TRBJ1-4; possibly TRBD1 for D (6 bases). The ends were cut back, 3 bases at V and 8 bases at J, with 10 bases in the middle. CDR3 length: 13 residues. Germline CDR1 reads LNHDA; CDR2 reads SQIVND (reference sequence). CDR3 sequence reads: CASSIGTSEKLFF. CDR3 in DNA: TGTGCCAGTAGTATCGGGACATCCGAAAAACTGTTTTTT.

The V and J genes are TRBV3-1 (or the pseudogene TRBV3-2) and TRBJ1-1, with 10 bases identical to TRBD1. The ends lost 6 bases at V and 3 bases at J; junction bases unmatched: 4. This CDR3 spans 14 amino acids. CDR1 is LGHDT, CDR2 YNNKEL, per germline (reference sequence). CDR3 in DNA: TGTGCCAGCAGGAGACAGGGGGCGTACACTGAAGCTTTCTTT. Protein product: CASRRQGAYTEAFF.

The chain has TRBV11-3 and TRBJ1-6, with 9 bases matching TRBD1. The CDR3 is 15 residues long. Germline V gene data show CDR1 as SGHNT and CDR2 as YENEEA. Germline trimming cut 5 bases from V and 5 bases from J; bases unmatched to any gene: 4. The CDR3 loop reads CASSHRQGDNSPLHF. The CDR3, as DNA: TGTGCCAGCAGCCATCGACAGGGGGATAATTCACCCCTCCACTTT.

This clone has a single count. The rearrangement links TRBV6-5 to TRBJ2-7; 10 bases match TRBD1. The CDR3 contains 15 residues. The germline CDR1 and CDR2 sequences are MNHEY and SVGAGI. With V trimmed by 4 bases and J by 1 base, 4 bases remained unmatched. The CDR3 coding sequence is TGTGCCAGCAGTTCACCGGGACAGGGGTCCTACGAGCAGTACTTC. As protein: CASSSPGQGSYEQYF.

This clone was seen only once. The gene calls are TRBV5-1 and TRBJ2-1; possible D gene TRBD2, 5 bases. The germline V and J ends were trimmed by 1 base and 8 bases, with 13 bases remaining between them. The CDR3 extends over 14 amino acids. From germline, CDR1 is SGHRS and CDR2 YFSETQ. CDR3 nucleotide sequence: TGCGCCAGCAGCTTGAGCCGACTATCGGATGAGCAGTTCTTC. Translating gives CASSLSRLSDEQFF.

This sequence joins TRBV11-3 and TRBJ2-1; TRBD2 agrees at 9 bases. V lost 4 bases to trimming and J lost 8 bases; unmatched junction nucleotides: 9. The CDR3 length is 15 residues. In germline, CDR1 is SGHNT, CDR2 YENEEA. CDR3 DNA sequence: TGTGCCAGCAGCTCTAGCGGGAAGTACATGGATGAGCAGTTCTTC. As protein: CASSSSGKYMDEQFF.